This T cell receptor (beta chain) was documented in a study of T cell repertoires in cytomegalovirus infection. Study summary: Indications came from public TCR beta signatures; they pointed to CMV infection and to a matching HLA type. Study-wide results and caveats: The cumulative frequency of public TCR beta families distinguished individuals who carried CMV together with the relevant HLA.

V lost 3 bases to trimming and J lost 0 bases, with 8 bases between them. CDR3 length: 14 residues. Germline assignment: CDR1 MGHRA and CDR2 YSYEKL. About this clonotype itself: The antigen remains undetermined.

A single record per CDR3 protein comes from TCRdb applying MiXCR to the reads. The repertoire includes roughly 180,000 distinct CDR3 sequences, about 20% of them detected once, and 20% to 30% sits in the top ten. The sequencing here drew on CD8+ T cells from cultured PBMCs, taken from culture after CMV antigen stimulation. The source of this sequence is a human donor in good health (CMV status not recorded). Some clones in this sample may be carry-over from other donors' samples. This chain connects TRBV4-1 to TRBJ1-1; D is unresolved. The chain's CDR3 is CASSQEVMNTEAFF. The DNA of the CDR3 is TGCGCCAGCAGCCAGGAGGTGATGAACACTGAAGCTTTCTTT.